This T cell receptor (beta chain) was captured in a study of blood T cell repertoires in COVID-19. Using immunoSEQ multiplex PCR, the repertoire was profiled, and TCRdb retains in-frame clones only, with some absent. The sample has about 200,000 clones, 87% seen once. The CDR3 consists of 16 residues. V was pared by 2 bases and J by 4 bases, with 10 bases of the junction left unmatched. Germline V gene sequence: CDR1 SNHLY, CDR2 FYNNEI. The rearrangement uses TRBV2 and TRBJ1-1; 7 bases are shared with TRBD1. Sequences were obtained from PBMCs or T cells enriched from blood (not recorded which). The sequence was collected from a woman aged 30 to 39 who had recovered from COVID-19. The CDR3 reads CASSESRTGWSTEAFF. CDR3 nucleotides: TGTGCCAGCAGTGAATCCCGGACAGGCTGGAGCACTGAAGCTTTCTTT. The whole variable domain, remainder taken from reference TRBV2 and TRBJ1-1, is EPEVTQTPSHQVTQMGQEVILRCVPISNHLYFYWYRQILGQKVEFLVSFYNNEISEKSEIFDDQFSVERPDGSNFTLKIRSTKLEDSAMYFCASSESRTGWSTEAFFGQGTRLTVV.